The 14 T cell receptor beta chains given below trace back to one sample, sequenced in a study of blood T cell repertoires in COVID-19. The repertoire was sequenced with immunoSEQ multiplex PCR; TCRdb's copy has only in-frame clones and lacks some. The data contain around 55,000 clones, roughly 90% of them singletons. Sample: peripheral blood. Receptors were obtained from a human donor with active COVID-19. The donor label of this sample is uncertain.

The rearrangement joins TRBV2 to TRBJ2-1, with 9 bases aligning to TRBD1. V dropped 3 bases and J dropped 3; count of bases not matched to a gene: 3. Germline-derived CDR1 and CDR2 are SNHLY and FYNNEI. CDR3 length: 15 amino acids. The CDR3 sequence is CASSEWDRVYNEQFF. CDR3 in DNA: TGTGCCAGCAGTGAGTGGGACAGGGTCTACAATGAGCAGTTCTTC.

The table lists this clone with a count of one. The rearrangement joins TRBV2 to TRBJ1-1; a possible D gene is TRBD1 (5 bases). CDR1 and CDR2 from the germline V gene are SNHLY and FYNNEI. The CDR3 has 15 residues. V was trimmed by 5 bases and J by 5 bases, leaving 18 bases between them. The CDR3 here is CASSPPPQGNTEAFF. For the CDR3, the DNA is TGTGCCAGCAGTCCACCTCCTCAGGGAAATACTGAAGCTTTCTTT.

The chain carries TRBV10-2 and TRBJ2-7; D is perhaps TRBD2 (6 bases). Germline CDR1 WSHSY, CDR2 SAAADI. V was shortened by 0 bases and J by 4 bases, with 10 bases between the two germline ends. The CDR3 contains 14 residues. The CDR3 region has the DNA TGCGCCAGCAGTGAGTCGACTAGTCATTACGAGCAGTACTTC. This sequence encodes CASSESTSHYEQYF.

This clone showed up just a few times. The V call is TRBV7-2, the J call TRBJ2-2; D unresolved. Germline V gives CDR1 SGHTA, CDR2 FQGNSA. V dropped 4 bases and J dropped 4 bases, with 10 bases sitting between them. This CDR3 comprises 14 residues. The CDR3 bases are TGTGCCAGCAGCTCCCGGGTGGTCACCGGGGAGCTGTTTTTT. Protein: CASSSRVVTGELFF.

This clone has a single count. This rearrangement joins TRBV28 to TRBJ1-3; 7 bases line up with TRBD1. CDR1 MDHEN and CDR2 SYDVKM come from the germline V gene. J was trimmed by 3 bases and V by 5 bases; bases with no gene match: 13. This CDR3 is built from 17 residues. The DNA for the CDR3 is TGTGCCAGCAGTCGACCCACCGACAGGGATTATGGAAACACCATATATTTT. This codes for CASSRPTDRDYGNTIYF.

The sample holds one count of this clone. The V and J genes are TRBV4-2 and TRBJ1-6; 10 bases are a match to TRBD1. V trimming: 1 base; J trimming: 10 bases; junction bases outside the gene matches: 7. Germline lookup yields CDR1 LGHNA and CDR2 YNFKEQ. This CDR3 contains 16 residues. The DNA for the CDR3 is TGTGCCAGCAGCCAAGTGTCCGGGACAGGGGAATCACCCCTCCACTTT. Protein sequence: CASSQVSGTGESPLHF.

V usage is TRBV3-1 (or the pseudogene TRBV3-2) and J usage is TRBJ2-7, with D possibly TRBD2 on 5 matching bases. The CDR3 totals 14 residues. V lost 5 bases and J 2 bases, leaving 13 bases between the germline ends. Germline CDR1 LGHDT, CDR2 YNNKEL (reference sequence). The chain's CDR3 is CASSWGADPYEQYF. The DNA for the CDR3 is TGTGCCAGCAGCTGGGGAGCAGATCCCTACGAGCAGTACTTC.

This clone was detected once. The chain uses TRBV19 and TRBJ2-6; D unclear. This CDR3 has 16 residues. V dropped 2 bases and J dropped 2 bases, with 10 bases sitting between them. Germline V gene lookup returns CDR1 LNHDA and CDR2 SQIVND (reference sequence). The CDR3 nucleotides are TGTGCCAGTAGTATAAGCCCCTTCCCTGGGGCCAACGTCCTGACTTTC. Protein product: CASSISPFPGANVLTF.

The genes are TRBV4-1 and TRBJ1-1; 7 nucleotides line up with TRBD1. There are 15 residues in the CDR3. V gave up 3 bases and J gave up 0 bases; unmatched junction bases: 4. Germline V gives CDR1 MGHRA, CDR2 YSYEKL. CDR3 sequence reads: CASSQAGTVNTEAFF. DNA for the CDR3: TGCGCCAGCAGCCAGGCTGGGACAGTGAACACTGAAGCTTTCTTT.

The rearrangement joins TRBV5-4 to TRBJ2-1; D may be TRBD2 (7 bases). Trimming pared 4 bases from V and 0 bases from J, leaving 11 bases between. This CDR3 has 15 amino acids. Germline CDR1 is SGHNT and CDR2 is YYREEE (reference sequence). Here the CDR3 DNA reads TGTGCCAGCAGCGGCGGGGGCCTCTCCTACAATGAGCAGTTCTTC. Protein sequence: CASSGGGLSYNEQFF.

V is TRBV6-5 and J is TRBJ1-6; 8 positions match TRBD1. The CDR3 runs 14 residues. The germline CDR1 and CDR2 sequences are MNHEY and SVGAGI. V gave up 6 bases and J gave up 7 bases; unmatched junction bases: 5. The CDR3 nucleotides read TGTGCCAGCAGAACGGACAGGGAAAATTCACCCCTCCACTTT. Amino acid sequence: CASRTDRENSPLHF.

V is TRBV5-1 and J is TRBJ1-4, with a possible D match to TRBD1 (6 bases). Germline V gene sequence: CDR1 SGHRS, CDR2 YFSETQ. Trimming left V 2 bases short and J 0 bases short, with 17 bases between. This CDR3 has 18 amino acids. The CDR3: CASSLGQTDFATNEKLFF. The CDR3 region has the DNA TGCGCCAGCAGCTTAGGACAGACCGATTTTGCAACTAATGAAAAACTGTTTTTT.

The chain's CDR3 is CASSANTGNVSPLHF. In nucleotides, the CDR3 is TGTGCCAGCAGCGCCAATACAGGGAATGTTTCACCCCTCCACTTT. This chain links TRBV7-9 with TRBJ1-6; D is possibly TRBD1 (6 bases). V was pared by 5 bases and J by 9 bases, with 17 bases between. The CDR3 is 15 amino acids. Germline lookup yields CDR1 SEHNR and CDR2 FQNEAQ (reference sequence).

In DNA form, the CDR3 reads TGCGCCAGCAGCTTGCAACCGGGACAGGGCTACGAGCAGTACTTC. Amino acid sequence: CASSLQPGQGYEQYF. The chain uses TRBV5-1 and TRBJ2-7; 9 bases match TRBD1. CDR1 and CDR2 from the germline V gene are SGHRS and YFSETQ. V lost 1 base and J lost 3; bases outside the gene matches: 5. This CDR3 comprises 15 residues.